This entry features one TCR beta chain sequence. One end of the junction does not line up with germline, which may come from a read error. The data stem from a study of tumor and adjacent non-tumor tissue in lung cancer. The overall study: Patients comprised roughly 12 adenocarcinoma, 2 squamous cell carcinoma and 1 small cell lung cancer.

The template was RNA from unsorted bulk tissue. TCRbeta libraries were built with three rounds of nested PCR, modified from ARM-PCR. Each CDR3 protein is one row after TCRdb ran MiXCR on the multiplex PCR reads. The sample consists of fewer than 130,000 distinct CDR3 sequences, over 75% of them appearing once. The clonotype originates from a man in his sixties or seventies with non-small cell lung cancer. Sequences were obtained from lung tumor tissue.

The CDR3 nucleotides read TGTACCAGCAACAGAGGCTGTTACAGTGAGCAGTTCTTC. Its protein is CTSNRGCYSEQFF. The chain joins TRBV6-2 or TRBV6-3 to TRBJ2-1, with D hard to call. The CDR3 has 13 residues. The germline gives CDR1 MNHEY, CDR2 SVGEGT.